This is a list of T cell receptor beta chains from one sample in a study of cytomegalovirus exposure and HLA in healthy donors. The data were produced by immunoSEQ multiplex PCR, yet TCRdb's version contains in-frame clones alone and is incomplete. The table records 95,000 to 150,000 clones, roughly 80% of them present only once. The sequenced material came from PBMCs. The receptor set was obtained from a female donor in good health and CMV-seropositive. Each CDR3 is given without its conserved first and last residue. Clone size, where shown, is once, few, many, or a class for clones that have expanded.

j_gene: TRBJ1-4
v_gene: TRBV5-4
abundance: -
CDR3aa: ASSRRGPNEKLF

j_gene: TRBJ1-1
v_gene: TRBV7-8
abundance: -
CDR3aa: ASSPQGDGIPTEAF

j_gene: TRBJ1-1
v_gene: TRBV28
abundance: -
CDR3aa: ASSPGTGENTEAF

j_gene: TRBJ1-6
v_gene: TRBV27
abundance: -
CDR3aa: ASSTVINSPLH

j_gene: TRBJ1-3
v_gene: TRBV5-6
abundance: -
CDR3aa: ASKQGAPSSGNTIY

j_gene: TRBJ2-3
v_gene: TRBV2
abundance: once
CDR3aa: ASSGSSGGADTQY

j_gene: TRBJ1-1
v_gene: TRBV5-4
abundance: once
CDR3aa: ASSLEGDRGTEAF

j_gene: TRBJ1-2
v_gene: TRBV19
abundance: few
CDR3aa: ASSLQTVNYGYT

j_gene: TRBJ2-3
v_gene: TRBV5-8
abundance: -
CDR3aa: ASSHGQSTDTQY

j_gene: TRBJ2-3
v_gene: TRBV15
abundance: -
CDR3aa: ATSSSDTDTQY

j_gene: TRBJ2-6
v_gene: TRBV7-9
abundance: -
CDR3aa: ASSRTGTGANVLT

j_gene: TRBJ2-3
v_gene: TRBV5-4
abundance: -
CDR3aa: ASSLVSGLGTDTQY

j_gene: TRBJ1-1
v_gene: TRBV5-4
abundance: -
CDR3aa: ASTRNMRGSVNTEAF

j_gene: TRBJ1-1
v_gene: TRBV6-6
abundance: -
CDR3aa: ASSPGGHSANTEAF

j_gene: TRBJ2-7
v_gene: TRBV25-1
abundance: -
CDR3aa: ASSASGSLVEQY

j_gene: TRBJ2-1
v_gene: TRBV7-2
abundance: -
CDR3aa: ASTLARGGIYEQF

j_gene: TRBJ2-1
v_gene: TRBV9
abundance: -
CDR3aa: ASSPTSGEQF

j_gene: TRBJ1-2
v_gene: TRBV27
abundance: -
CDR3aa: ASSLSERARGYT

j_gene: TRBJ2-7
v_gene: TRBV15
abundance: few
CDR3aa: ATSRRIGTSGGSYEQY

j_gene: TRBJ2-3
v_gene: TRBV29-1
abundance: -
CDR3aa: SVAQAAPDTQY

j_gene: TRBJ2-1
v_gene: TRBV29-1
abundance: -
CDR3aa: SVVQGPNEQF

j_gene: TRBJ1-6
v_gene: TRBV6-1
abundance: -
CDR3aa: ASSVTGTGYSSYNSPLH

j_gene: TRBJ1-5
v_gene: TRBV6-5
abundance: -
CDR3aa: ASSYSIGTNQPQH

j_gene: -
v_gene: TRBV30
abundance: -
CDR3aa: AWSSGQGLFEQY

j_gene: TRBJ1-4
v_gene: TRBV7-2
abundance: -
CDR3aa: ASSLEAGSNEKLF

j_gene: TRBJ1-5
v_gene: TRBV6-1
abundance: -
CDR3aa: ASNNRGNQPQH

j_gene: TRBJ2-7
v_gene: TRBV7-9
abundance: -
CDR3aa: ASSPSGRTYEQY

j_gene: TRBJ2-3
v_gene: TRBV19
abundance: -
CDR3aa: ASSYRTGVTDTQY

j_gene: TRBJ1-6
v_gene: TRBV6-5
abundance: -
CDR3aa: ASSSRTGLGSPLH

j_gene: TRBJ2-1
v_gene: TRBV30
abundance: -
CDR3aa: ASELRGEQF

j_gene: TRBJ1-2
v_gene: TRBV28
abundance: few
CDR3aa: ASSPGGRVYYGYT

j_gene: TRBJ2-2
v_gene: TRBV18
abundance: -
CDR3aa: ASSLTRAGELF

j_gene: TRBJ2-5
v_gene: TRBV5-8
abundance: -
CDR3aa: ASSLEPGQETQY

j_gene: TRBJ2-7
v_gene: TRBV21-1
abundance: -
CDR3aa: AKARLYEQY

j_gene: TRBJ1-1
v_gene: TRBV20-1
abundance: -
CDR3aa: SVTRNTEAF

j_gene: TRBJ1-2
v_gene: TRBV28
abundance: -
CDR3aa: ASSLGRAGDYGYT

j_gene: TRBJ2-5
v_gene: TRBV19
abundance: -
CDR3aa: ASRGGGQETQY

j_gene: TRBJ2-7
v_gene: TRBV2
abundance: once
CDR3aa: ASRDSGPYEQY

j_gene: TRBJ1-1
v_gene: TRBV30
abundance: -
CDR3aa: AWDLTGVTEAF

j_gene: TRBJ1-1
v_gene: TRBV5-1
abundance: -
CDR3aa: ASSLTGGLNTEAF

j_gene: TRBJ2-1
v_gene: TRBV20-1
abundance: -
CDR3aa: SARFNNEQF

j_gene: TRBJ2-1
v_gene: TRBV7-3
abundance: -
CDR3aa: ASSFRASYNEQF

j_gene: TRBJ2-7
v_gene: TRBV2
abundance: -
CDR3aa: ASSEDRAFYEQY

j_gene: TRBJ1-2
v_gene: TRBV10-3
abundance: -
CDR3aa: AISGAGDRSLYT

j_gene: TRBJ2-5
v_gene: TRBV10-3
abundance: -
CDR3aa: ATGVQETQY

j_gene: TRBJ2-3
v_gene: TRBV5-1
abundance: -
CDR3aa: ASSPTGGREDTQY

j_gene: TRBJ2-7
v_gene: TRBV5-1
abundance: -
CDR3aa: ASSPGSSYEQY

j_gene: TRBJ2-5
v_gene: TRBV7-3
abundance: once
CDR3aa: ASSLDGQAEETQY

j_gene: TRBJ1-3
v_gene: TRBV19
abundance: -
CDR3aa: ASSTTVGGTGNTIY